A single sample gave rise to the 2 T cell receptor beta chains below, sequenced in a study of blood T cell repertoires in COVID-19. Clones were sequenced by immunoSEQ multiplex PCR, and TCRdb holds only the in-frame ones, with some missing. The profile shows under 350,000 clones, 75% to 90% of them singletons. Sequenced material: peripheral blood. Source of these receptors: a man aged 55 to 70 who had recovered from COVID-19.

This clone appeared a single time. V gene TRBV6-1 combines with J gene TRBJ2-5; D is ambiguous. Germline V gene data show CDR1 as MNHNS and CDR2 as SASEGT. Trimming removed 4 bases at V and 2 bases at J, with 17 bases between. The CDR3 consists of 16 residues. The CDR3 loop is CASSGSGGLVQETQYF. The CDR3 region has the DNA TGTGCCAGCAGTGGAAGTGGTGGTCTAGTTCAAGAGACCCAGTACTTC.

V gene TRBV6-5 combines with J gene TRBJ1-1; possibly TRBD1 for D (5 bases). V was clipped by 8 bases and J by 0 bases, with 10 bases between them. CDR1 is MNHEY, CDR2 SVGAGI, per germline. This CDR3 comprises 13 residues. The CDR3 DNA is TGTGCCAGCCGACAGTTTATGAACACTGAAGCTTTCTTT. This codes for CASRQFMNTEAFF.